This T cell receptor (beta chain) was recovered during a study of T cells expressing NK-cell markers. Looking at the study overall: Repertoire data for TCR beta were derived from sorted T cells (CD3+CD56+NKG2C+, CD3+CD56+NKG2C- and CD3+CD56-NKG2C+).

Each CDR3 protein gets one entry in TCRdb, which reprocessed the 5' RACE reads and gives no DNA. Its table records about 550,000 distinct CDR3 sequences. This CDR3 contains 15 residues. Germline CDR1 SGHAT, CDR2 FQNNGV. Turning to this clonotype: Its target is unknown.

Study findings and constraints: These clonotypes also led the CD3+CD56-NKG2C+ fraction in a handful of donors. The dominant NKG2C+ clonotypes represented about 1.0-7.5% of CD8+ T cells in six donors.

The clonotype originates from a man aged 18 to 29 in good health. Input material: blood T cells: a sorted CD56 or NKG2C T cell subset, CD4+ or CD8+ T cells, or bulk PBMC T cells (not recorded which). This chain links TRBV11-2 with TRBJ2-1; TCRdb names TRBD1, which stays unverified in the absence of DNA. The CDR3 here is CASSLAEGTVNEQFF.